This T cell receptor (beta chain) comes out of a study of blood T cell repertoires in COVID-19. Study context: Acute-phase and convalescent COVID-19 samples originated in the United States, Italy and Spain. T cells, B-cell-depleted T cells, or PBMCs supplied cDNA or gDNA.

In the original workflow: Scientists estimated how many nucleated cells there were by amplifying reference gene primers. Some clones are missing from TCRdb's copy, which holds only in-frame ones; the method was immunoSEQ multiplex PCR. V and J calls and clone size come straight from that table; D and trimming were deduced from the DNA. The sample lists 130,000 or so clones, over 65% seen once, with about 15% in the top ten. This CDR3 has 14 amino acids. With V trimmed by 4 bases and J by 5 bases, 7 bases remained unmatched. The V gene's germline CDR1 is SEHNR and CDR2 FQNEAQ (reference sequence). This clone appeared once.

This TCR came from a man in his forties or fifties with acute or convalescent COVID-19. The sequenced material came from peripheral blood. The chain employs TRBV7-9 and TRBJ2-7; TRBD1 matches at 8 bases. The CDR3 here is CASSSGQGRNEQYF. The CDR3 bases are TGTGCCAGCAGCTCTGGACAGGGACGGAACGAGCAGTACTTC.